The 25 T cell receptor beta chains below were found in one sample sequenced in a study of blood T cell repertoires in COVID-19. Sequenced by immunoSEQ multiplex PCR; TCRdb stores in-frame clones only, minus some. Of about 110,000 clones in the sample, 55% to 75% were seen once. Sequenced material: peripheral blood. The receptors were sampled from a woman in her thirties or forties with acute or convalescent COVID-19.

The rearrangement links TRBV7-2 to TRBJ1-2; possible D gene TRBD1, 6 bases. Germline values: CDR1 SGHTA, CDR2 FQGNSA. The CDR3 sequence is 16 residues long. The ends were cut back, 0 bases at V and 2 bases at J, with 13 bases in the middle. The CDR3 loop reads CASSLAQTGLNYGYTF. CDR3 sequence (DNA): TGTGCCAGCAGCTTAGCGCAAACAGGGTTAAACTATGGCTACACCTTC.

The rearrangement links TRBV27 to TRBJ2-2; 11 bases fit TRBD2. Germline V gene data show CDR1 as MNHEY and CDR2 as SMNVEV (reference sequence). After removal of 4 bases from V and 8 bases from J, the junction contained 12 bases not matched to a gene. The length of the CDR3 is 17 residues. The CDR3 sequence: CASSSILAGAKGGELFF. The DNA for the CDR3 is TGTGCCAGCAGTTCCATACTAGCGGGAGCTAAGGGGGGGGAGCTGTTTTTT.

V gene TRBV24-1 combines with J gene TRBJ2-1; possible D gene TRBD1, 5 bases. Trimming left V 4 bases short and J 2 bases short, with 17 bases between. CDR1 is KGHDR, CDR2 SFDVKD, per germline. This CDR3 is built from 17 residues. The CDR3 loop reads CATSETFGRTPYNEQFF. In DNA, the CDR3 is TGTGCCACCAGTGAGACGTTCGGTAGGACACCCTACAATGAGCAGTTCTTC.

The CDR3 loop reads CSVSTGRSDSPLHF. DNA for the CDR3: TGCAGCGTTTCGACAGGGCGGTCAGATTCACCCCTCCACTTT. This chain joins TRBV29-1 and TRBJ1-6; 7 bases align to TRBD1. CDR1 is SQVTM and CDR2 is ANQGSEA in the germline V gene. The CDR3 totals 14 residues. V lost 5 bases and J lost 8; bases outside the gene matches: 9. Looking up the rest from reference TRBV29-1 and TRBJ1-6 gives the full variable domain: SAVISQKPSRDICQRGTSLTIQCQVDSQVTMMFWYRQQPGQSLTLIATANQGSEATYESGFVIDKFPISRPNLTFSTLTVSNMSPEDSSIYLCSVSTGRSDSPLHFGNGTRLTVT.

The V and J genes are TRBV6-5 and TRBJ1-3; TRBD1 might be the D (6 bases). The CDR3 runs 16 residues. Trimming cost V 0 bases and J 0 bases, with 9 bases left between them. Per germline, CDR1 MNHEY and CDR2 SVGAGI. CDR3: CASSYSQGHSGNTIYF. The DNA of the CDR3 is TGTGCCAGCAGTTACTCCCAGGGACACTCTGGAAACACCATATATTTT.

Notes on this clone: Mismatch with germline at one junction end may stem from a read error. V usage is TRBV3-1 (or the pseudogene TRBV3-2) and J usage is TRBJ2-1; D may be TRBD1 (5 bases). The germline V gene encodes CDR1 LGHDT and CDR2 YNNKEL (reference sequence). The CDR3 is made up of 13 amino acids. The CDR3 here is CASSQGGYDEQFF. The CDR3 DNA follows: TGTGCCAGCAGCCAAGGGGGCTACGATGAGCAGTTCTTC.

The CDR3 bases are TGTGCCAGCAGTTCAGGGATGGCCTACGAGCAGTACTTC. Residues: CASSSGMAYEQYF. V is TRBV28 and J is TRBJ2-7; D is possibly TRBD1 (5 bases). The CDR3 runs to 13 residues. Germline loops: CDR1 MDHEN, CDR2 SYDVKM. Deletions cut 4 bases from V and 2 bases from J, with 9 bases between.

This clone was picked up one time. The rearrangement joins TRBV3-1 (or the pseudogene TRBV3-2) to TRBJ1-2, with 8 positions matching TRBD1. CDR3 length: 13 residues. CDR1 is LGHDT, CDR2 YNNKEL, per germline (reference sequence). V trimming: 6 bases; J trimming: 4 bases; junction bases outside the gene matches: 4. In DNA form, the CDR3 reads TGTGCCAGCAGTCGACAGGGGTCCTATGGCTACACCTTC. Translating it yields CASSRQGSYGYTF.

The sample holds a few counts of this clone. The chain joins TRBV7-3 to TRBJ2-7; TRBD2 is a possible D gene (6 bases). Trimming left V 3 bases short and J 2 bases short, with 8 bases between. From germline, CDR1 is SGHTA and CDR2 FQGTGA. This CDR3 contains 13 residues. This CDR3 is CASSFAGPYEQYF. The CDR3 coding sequence is TGTGCCAGCAGCTTTGCGGGGCCCTACGAGCAGTACTTC.

Here the CDR3 DNA reads TGTGCCAGCAGCTTACACCCGACAGGGAAGAACACTGAAGCTTTCTTT. It translates to CASSLHPTGKNTEAFF. The chain couples TRBV7-8 to TRBJ1-1, with 7 bases aligning to TRBD1. Germline loops: CDR1 SGHVS, CDR2 FQNEAQ. Unmatched junction bases numbered 7, after V lost 2 bases and J lost 1 base. The CDR3 runs 16 residues.

The V gene is TRBV18, the J gene TRBJ1-6; 7 bases are shared with TRBD1. CDR1 is KGHSH and CDR2 is LQKENI in the germline V gene. The CDR3 is made up of 15 amino acids. V was clipped by 5 bases and J by 6 bases; unmatched bases: 7. CDR3 nucleotide sequence: TGTGCCAGCTCAGACAGGGAAAGCGTTAATTCACCCCTCCACTTT. Encoded protein: CASSDRESVNSPLHF.

The chain combines TRBV5-6 with TRBJ2-7; no definite D call. Germline V gene lookup returns CDR1 SGHDT and CDR2 YYEEEE. Trimming removed 1 base from V and 0 bases from J, with 11 bases in between. The CDR3 length is 15 residues. The DNA for the CDR3 is TGTGCCAGCAGCTTGCGACACTTGAGCTCCTACGAGCAGTACTTC. Translating it yields CASSLRHLSSYEQYF.

This clone was counted between two and nine times. V usage is TRBV2 and J usage is TRBJ1-1; unclear D gene. CDR1 is SNHLY and CDR2 is FYNNEI in the germline V gene. This CDR3 comprises 11 residues. Between the trimmed V and J ends, which lost 6 bases and 5 bases, there was a span of 7 bases. Here the CDR3 DNA reads TGTGCCAGCAGGCGCTATACTGAAGCTTTCTTT. It yields the protein CASRRYTEAFF.

The chain recombines TRBV11-2 with TRBJ1-6; D might be TRBD1 (5 bases). CDR3 length equals 16 residues. Germline-derived CDR1 and CDR2 are SGHAT and FQNNGV. V was pared by 4 bases and J by 9 bases, with 19 bases between. The CDR3 region is CASSSQGGSVLSPLHF. In DNA form, the CDR3 reads TGTGCCAGCAGCTCCCAGGGCGGGAGTGTCCTTTCACCCCTCCACTTT.

The V and J genes are TRBV9 and TRBJ2-3; perhaps TRBD1 as D (8 bases). The CDR3 consists of 17 residues. Germline V CDR1 and CDR2: SGDLS, YYNGEE. Trimming removed 2 bases from V and 3 bases from J, with 19 bases in between. The CDR3 is CASSVSTGGGPTDTQYF. CDR3 nucleotides: TGTGCCAGCAGCGTGTCCACAGGGGGGGGGCCAACAGATACGCAGTATTTT.

With regard to this clone: Other DNA sequences in the sample encode the same CDR3. J is TRBJ2-3 and V is TRBV16; maybe TRBD2 (5 bases). V gave up 5 bases and J gave up 4 bases, with 10 bases separating them. CDR1 and CDR2 (germline): KGHSY, FQNENV. The CDR3 is made up of 13 amino acids. CDR3 nucleotides: TGTGCCAGCAGCGAGGGTCGGGCAGATACGCAGTATTTT. Translating it yields CASSEGRADTQYF.

The V gene is TRBV12-3 or TRBV12-4, the J gene TRBJ2-5; unclear D gene. The length of the CDR3 is 11 residues. V lost 6 bases and J 4 bases, leaving 6 bases between the germline ends. For the CDR3, the DNA is TGTGCCAGCAGCCCCGGAGAGACCCAGTACTTC. Protein: CASSPGETQYF.

The chain uses TRBV9 and TRBJ1-4, with 8 bases lining up with TRBD1. Germline V CDR1 and CDR2: SGDLS, YYNGEE. Unmatched junction bases numbered 2, after V lost 2 bases and J lost 5 bases. CDR3 length equals 14 residues. The CDR3 protein is CASSVGQGNEKLFF. DNA of the CDR3: TGTGCCAGCAGCGTCGGACAGGGAAATGAAAAACTGTTTTTT.

The chain carries TRBV16 and TRBJ1-5; D uncertain. V was clipped by 6 bases and J by 8 bases, with 14 bases between them. This CDR3 is 13 amino acids long. Germline lookup yields CDR1 KGHSY and CDR2 FQNENV. Here the CDR3 DNA reads TGTGCCAGCAGACGAGGAAGAGAGGAGCCCCAGCATTTT. It encodes CASRRGREEPQHF.

A few counts support this clone. The J gene is TRBJ1-1, the V gene TRBV4-1; D gene unclear. In germline, CDR1 is MGHRA, CDR2 YSYEKL. The CDR3 consists of 13 residues. V was shortened by 6 bases and J by 2 bases, with 10 bases between the two germline ends. As DNA, the CDR3 is TGCGCCAGCAGGGCGGGCCTCAACACTGAAGCTTTCTTT. It is translated as CASRAGLNTEAFF.

This sequence joins TRBV28 and TRBJ1-3; D gene unclear. Between the trimmed V and J ends, which lost 7 bases and 4 bases, there was a span of 8 bases. This CDR3 is 12 amino acids long. Germline CDR1 and CDR2: MDHEN and SYDVKM. CDR3 nucleotide sequence: TGTGCCAGCACCGAGCTAGGAAACACCATATATTTT. Translation: CASTELGNTIYF.

The chain combines TRBV11-2 with TRBJ2-3; 10 bases are shared with TRBD2. Looked up from germline, CDR1 is SGHAT and CDR2 is FQNNGV. V lost 2 bases, J lost 3 bases, and 8 bases stayed unmatched. The CDR3 runs 17 residues. In nucleotides, the CDR3 is TGTGCCAGCAGCTTACGAGCGGGGGGGCCCCCGACAGATACGCAGTATTTT. This translates into CASSLRAGGPPTDTQYF.

There are a few counts of this clone. The CDR3 DNA reads TGTGCCAGCAGCCCGTGGGGACAGGGGGCCGGCTCAGGCAAAAACATTCAGTACTTC. This sequence encodes CASSPWGQGAGSGKNIQYF. The chain recombines TRBV7-2 with TRBJ2-4; 12 nucleotides match TRBD1. CDR1 and CDR2 from the germline V gene are SGHTA and FQGNSA. Germline trimming cut 5 bases from V and 3 bases from J; bases unmatched to any gene: 14. The CDR3 extends over 19 amino acids.

This clone was counted a single time. The rearrangement joins TRBV12-3 or TRBV12-4 to TRBJ1-1, with unresolved D. With 8 bases removed from V and 6 bases from J, the gap between germline ends came to 13 bases. CDR3 length: 12 amino acids. CDR3 protein: CASQTRSSEAFF. In DNA, the CDR3 is TGTGCCAGCCAAACCAGGTCGTCTGAAGCTTTCTTT.

The chain joins TRBV9 to TRBJ1-6, with a weak D call TRBD1 (5 bases). V lost 3 bases to trimming and J lost 6 bases, with 16 bases between them. The CDR3 has 16 residues. The germline V gene has CDR1 SGDLS and CDR2 YYNGEE. CDR3 sequence (DNA): TGTGCCAGCAGCGCCCCTTGGGGGGGAGGTAATTCACCCCTCCACTTT. It codes for CASSAPWGGGNSPLHF.